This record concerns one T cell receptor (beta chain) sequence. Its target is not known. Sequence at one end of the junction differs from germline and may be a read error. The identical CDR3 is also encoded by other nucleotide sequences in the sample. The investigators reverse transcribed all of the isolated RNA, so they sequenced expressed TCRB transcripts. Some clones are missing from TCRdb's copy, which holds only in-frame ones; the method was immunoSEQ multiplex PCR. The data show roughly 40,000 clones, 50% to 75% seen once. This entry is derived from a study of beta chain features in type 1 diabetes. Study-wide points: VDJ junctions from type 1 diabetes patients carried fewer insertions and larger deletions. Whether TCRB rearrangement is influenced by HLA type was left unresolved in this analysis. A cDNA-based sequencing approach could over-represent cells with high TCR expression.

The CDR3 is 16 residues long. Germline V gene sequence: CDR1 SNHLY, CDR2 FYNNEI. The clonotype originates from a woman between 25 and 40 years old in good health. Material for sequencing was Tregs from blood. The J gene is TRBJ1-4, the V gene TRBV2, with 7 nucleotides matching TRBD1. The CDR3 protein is CASNFGLQGGVEKLFF. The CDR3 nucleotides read TGCGCCAGCAACTTCGGGCTTCAGGGGGGTGTTGAAAAACTGTTTTTT.